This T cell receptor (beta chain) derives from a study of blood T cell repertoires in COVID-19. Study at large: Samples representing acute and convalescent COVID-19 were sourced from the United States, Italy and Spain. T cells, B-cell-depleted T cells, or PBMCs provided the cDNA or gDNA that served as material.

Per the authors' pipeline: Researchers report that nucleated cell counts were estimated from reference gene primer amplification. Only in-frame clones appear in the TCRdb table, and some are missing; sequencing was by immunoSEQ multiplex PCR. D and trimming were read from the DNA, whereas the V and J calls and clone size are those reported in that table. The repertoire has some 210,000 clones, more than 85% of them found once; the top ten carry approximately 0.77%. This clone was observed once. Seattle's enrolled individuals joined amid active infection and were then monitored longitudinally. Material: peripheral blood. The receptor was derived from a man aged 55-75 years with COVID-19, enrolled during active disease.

CDR3 protein: CASSSTGTEDYNEQFF. The CDR3 DNA is TGTGCCAGCAGCTCGACCGGGACAGAGGACTACAATGAGCAGTTCTTC. J is TRBJ2-1 and V is TRBV13; 7 bases map to TRBD1. The CDR3 sequence is 16 residues long. The germline CDR1 and CDR2 sequences are PRHDT and FYEKMQ (reference sequence). After removal of 4 bases from V and 3 bases from J, the junction contained 9 bases not matched to a gene.